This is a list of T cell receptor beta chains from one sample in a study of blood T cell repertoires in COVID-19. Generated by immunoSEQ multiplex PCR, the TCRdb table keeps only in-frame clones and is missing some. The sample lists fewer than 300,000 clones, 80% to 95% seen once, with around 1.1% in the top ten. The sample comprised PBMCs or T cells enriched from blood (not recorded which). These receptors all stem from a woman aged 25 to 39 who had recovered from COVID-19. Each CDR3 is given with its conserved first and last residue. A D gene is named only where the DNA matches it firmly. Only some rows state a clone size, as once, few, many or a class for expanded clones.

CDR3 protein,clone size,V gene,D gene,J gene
CATSDSYRSQETQYF,NA,TRBV24-1,NA,TRBJ2-5
CASSATNGHEEQYF,NA,TRBV9,NA,TRBJ2-7
CASSSSTGTNEKLFF,NA,TRBV23-1,TRBD1,TRBJ1-4
CASSPGLASNNEQFF,NA,TRBV18,TRBD2,TRBJ2-1
CSLKSGRANEQFF,NA,TRBV29-1,TRBD2,TRBJ2-1
CASSLPGSSYNEQFF,NA,TRBV27,NA,TRBJ2-1
CASSPGDRGQETQYF,NA,TRBV4-1,TRBD1,TRBJ2-5
CASSVGDSPDYGYTF,once,TRBV9,TRBD1,TRBJ1-2
CASSSLGTISTGELFF,NA,TRBV7-3,TRBD2,TRBJ2-2
CATSEGGRSLNTGELFF,NA,TRBV24-1,TRBD2,TRBJ2-2
CASSTGGPYGYTF,NA,TRBV27,TRBD1,TRBJ1-2
CASSPSSTHNYEQYF,NA,TRBV18,NA,TRBJ2-7
CASRLQVRNTEAFF,NA,TRBV27,NA,TRBJ1-1
CASSFLAGVRDTQYF,NA,TRBV27,TRBD2,TRBJ2-3
CASSFRDPGLAGGSETQYF,NA,TRBV27,TRBD2,TRBJ2-5
CASSLLGVYEQYF,NA,TRBV5-4,NA,TRBJ2-7
CATSDSFSGEADTQYF,NA,TRBV24-1,NA,TRBJ2-3
CASSPRQGYSYEQYF,NA,TRBV28,TRBD1,TRBJ2-7
CAISDPTGHVYGYTF,once,TRBV10-3,TRBD1,TRBJ1-2
CASSRQGSRHLNTQYF,NA,TRBV18,TRBD1,TRBJ2-3
CASTSGTSGRGELFF,NA,TRBV19,TRBD2,TRBJ2-2
CASSLSAGGARELFF,NA,TRBV28,TRBD2,TRBJ2-2
CASSSWTAGGMRRPSPLHF,once,TRBV28,NA,TRBJ1-6
CASSSGVDTGELFF,NA,TRBV5-1,NA,TRBJ2-2
CASRFGTSYNEQFF,NA,TRBV7-9,TRBD2,TRBJ2-1
CASSLPGTGRTEAFF,NA,TRBV28,TRBD1,TRBJ1-1
CSAKEGEQFF,NA,TRBV20-1,NA,TRBJ2-1
CASGPYEQYF,NA,TRBV2,NA,TRBJ2-7
CASAKDSNTGELFF,NA,TRBV2,NA,TRBJ2-2
CASSYRTGGTEAFF,NA,TRBV6-2/TRBV6-3,TRBD1,TRBJ1-1
CAWSGTGNNYGYTF,NA,TRBV30,NA,TRBJ1-2
CANKSYIAHREGPGELFF,NA,TRBV21-1,NA,TRBJ2-2
CASSYLSLYVGRSQPQHF,few,TRBV6-2/TRBV6-3,NA,TRBJ1-5
CASRLRDYSYNEQFF,once,TRBV27,TRBD2,TRBJ2-1
CASSIDPGFGDEQFF,once,TRBV19,NA,TRBJ2-1
CATSRDSQGRAFF,NA,TRBV15,NA,TRBJ1-1
CASSSGAGGKTEAFF,NA,TRBV28,NA,TRBJ1-1
CASSPAGRLPYEQYF,once,TRBV18,NA,TRBJ2-7
CATSRDKTSGYNNEQFF,NA,TRBV15,TRBD2,TRBJ2-1
CASSLRLTGGNNEQFF,NA,TRBV11-2,TRBD2,TRBJ2-1
CASSLMELAYEQYF,NA,TRBV28,NA,TRBJ2-7
CASSRQGANYEQYF,NA,TRBV2,TRBD1,TRBJ2-7
CSVTGAETQYF,NA,TRBV20-1,NA,TRBJ2-5
CASSPRVVRGELNSPLHF,NA,TRBV18,NA,TRBJ1-6
CASSLTSGSAPYEQYF,NA,TRBV6-4,TRBD2,TRBJ2-7
CASSDLAGGGNTQYF,NA,TRBV25-1,TRBD2,TRBJ2-3
CASSLGVTTREQYF,NA,TRBV7-9,NA,TRBJ2-7
CASSIGQEQPQHF,NA,TRBV19,NA,TRBJ1-5
CASSYRAASVDEQYF,NA,TRBV6-5,NA,TRBJ2-7
CATSTGWSDTQYF,once,TRBV24-1,NA,TRBJ2-3
CATSESTSGSTDTQYF,NA,TRBV24-1,TRBD2,TRBJ2-3
CASSLLAGDWGEQFF,NA,TRBV27,TRBD2,TRBJ2-1
CASSSGTSRDGSSYNEQFF,NA,TRBV28,TRBD2,TRBJ2-1
CASSLVDEGGGNTIYF,NA,TRBV7-9,NA,TRBJ1-3